The 5 T cell receptor beta chains in this list originate from one sample, sequenced in a study of HIV-infected children after antiretroviral therapy interruption. A 3' RACE protocol on RNA, with unique molecular identifiers, produced the TCR library. TCRdb itself ran the 3' RACE reads through MiXCR, one entry per CDR3 protein. The sample holds about 89,000 distinct CDR3 sequences, 6% to 8.5% seen once. The treatment is: PENTA 11 planned treatment interruption arm or continuous ART arm. Sequences were derived from CD45RA+ CD4+ T cells from PBMCs, pooled from several time points, sampled from a donor given antiretroviral therapy, either interrupted or continuous. Subset given: naive CD4+ CD45RA+ CD45RO- T cells. Receptors originate from a pool of human donors with HIV.

The table lists this clonotype with many counts. The CDR3 DNA follows: TGTGCCAGCAGCTTAGTGCTCGGCAGGGACGGTTGGTACGAGCAGTACTTC. Translating gives CASSLVLGRDGWYEQYF. The J gene is TRBJ2-7, the V gene TRBV11-2, with D perhaps given as TRBD1 or TRBD2 (5 bases each). The germline gives CDR1 SGHAT, CDR2 FQNNGV. Trimming took off 1 base at V and 4 bases at J, with 20 bases between the two ends. The CDR3 spans 17 residues.

This clonotype has at least ten counts. The genes are TRBV5-1 and TRBJ2-1; the D gene could be TRBD1 or TRBD2 (5 bases each). The ends were cut back, 4 bases at V and 6 bases at J, with 11 bases in the middle. This CDR3 comprises 13 residues. Germline V gene lookup returns CDR1 SGHRS and CDR2 YFSETQ. The CDR3 DNA reads as TGCGCCAGCAGCCAAGGGGACGGCAATGAGCAGTTCTTC. Amino acid sequence: CASSQGDGNEQFF. Using reference TRBV5-1 and TRBJ2-1 for the parts outside the CDR3, the full variable domain is KAGVTQTPRYLIKTRGQQVTLSCSPISGHRSVSWYQQTPGQGLQFLFEYFSETQRNKGNFPGRFSGRQFSNSRSEMNVSTLELGDSALYLCASSQGDGNEQFFGPGTRLTVL.

A few counts support this clonotype. J is TRBJ2-1 and V is TRBV5-1; a weak D match, TRBD2 (6 bases). The CDR3 totals 16 residues. Germline-derived CDR1 and CDR2 are SGHRS and YFSETQ. V dropped 3 bases and J dropped 7 bases, with 20 bases sitting between them. The CDR3: CASSYDTSTFLNEQFF. CDR3 coding DNA: TGCGCCAGCAGCTACGACACTAGCACTTTCTTGAATGAGCAGTTCTTC.

In this sample, this clonotype turned up many times. The CDR3 protein is CASRSHPGTSYAETQYF. The CDR3 nucleotides read TGTGCCAGCAGGTCCCATCCCGGGACCTCCTACGCGGAGACCCAGTACTTC. The rearrangement uses TRBV6-2 or TRBV6-3 and TRBJ2-5; D tentatively reads TRBD1 or TRBD2 (5 bases each). Germline V gene sequence: CDR1 MNHEY, CDR2 SVGEGT. This CDR3 comprises 17 residues. V lost 6 bases to trimming and J lost 5 bases, with 25 bases between them.

This clonotype was detected only a few times. V is TRBV11-2 and J is TRBJ2-5, with D hard to call. Germline CDR1 and CDR2: SGHAT and FQNNGV. The length of the CDR3 is 12 residues. Trimming removed 4 bases from V and 4 bases from J, with 7 bases in between. DNA for the CDR3: TGTGCCAGCAGCTCCCAAGGAGAGACCCAGTACTTC. Encoded protein: CASSSQGETQYF.